These 18 T cell receptor beta chains share one sample of origin, sequenced in a study of T cell responses to AZD1222 COVID-19 vaccine (dated by TCRdb to about 2021). Receptors were amplified or captured by the immunoSEQ multiplex PCR assay. TCRdb's version of the immuneACCESS table is confined to in-frame rearrangements and falls short of the full clone set. An unresolved V gene accounts for under half of the shortfall where checked; the remainder is of unknown origin. This sample is represented by about 120,000 clones; about 90% of them were singletons. The leading ten clones occupy 11% to 15% of the sample. The sample's time point label is to be understood as: baseline before first vaccination. This specimen was peripheral blood, taken on day 0 of AZD1222 vaccination. The receptors were gathered from an adult in good health.

The gene calls are TRBV7-2 and TRBJ1-5; D uncertain. Trimming shortened V by 5 bases and J by 1 base, and 18 bases separated the two germline ends. CDR1 is SGHTA, CDR2 FQGNSA, per germline. This CDR3 has 17 amino acids. As DNA, the CDR3 is TGTGCCAGCAGCCCCGAAACCCGGGTATGGAGCAATCAGCCCCAGCATTTT. Translation: CASSPETRVWSNQPQHF.

This rearrangement joins TRBV10-2 to TRBJ1-5; possible D gene TRBD1, 5 bases. The germline V and J ends were trimmed by 6 bases and 7 bases, with 13 bases remaining between them. The CDR3 consists of 13 residues. Germline-derived CDR1 and CDR2 are WSHSY and SAAADI. CDR3 bases: TGCGCCAGCAGGGACCGCCGGGACCAGCCCCAGCATTTT. Translating it yields CASRDRRDQPQHF.

The rearrangement links TRBV7-2 to TRBJ1-2; unclear D gene. The ends were cut back, 0 bases at V and 12 bases at J, with 14 bases in the middle. Germline V gives CDR1 SGHTA, CDR2 FQGNSA. The CDR3 loop spans 13 amino acids. CDR3 in DNA: TGTGCCAGCAGCTTAGCTGGCCCTCGGCCTGACACCTTC. Protein product: CASSLAGPRPDTF.

The gene calls are TRBV2 and TRBJ2-5; D not resolved. This CDR3 region has 14 residues. V was shortened by 0 bases and J by 2 bases, with 7 bases between the two germline ends. CDR1 is SNHLY and CDR2 is FYNNEI in the germline V gene. The CDR3 loop is CASSEALRQETQYF. CDR3 nucleotide sequence: TGTGCCAGCAGTGAAGCGCTTCGGCAAGAGACCCAGTACTTC.

The chain employs TRBV30 and TRBJ1-2; D is undetermined. Trimming stripped 6 bases from V and 2 bases from J, with 10 bases between. The CDR3 has 12 residues. The germline gives CDR1 GTSNPN, CDR2 SVGIG (reference sequence). The CDR3 DNA reads as TGTGCCTGCTTAGGGCGGAACTATGGCTACACCTTC. Its translation: CACLGRNYGYTF.

The chain employs TRBV10-1 and TRBJ1-5; 7 bases map to TRBD1. CDR1 and CDR2 (germline): WNHNN, SYGVQD (reference sequence). Unmatched junction bases numbered 12, after V lost 0 bases and J lost 4 bases. This CDR3 has 18 amino acids. The DNA of the CDR3 is TGCGCCAGCAGTGAGTCGGAGCCCCAGGGGGGGGAAAATCAGCCCCAGCATTTT. Translated: CASSESEPQGGENQPQHF.

The J gene is TRBJ2-7, the V gene TRBV6-2 or TRBV6-3, with 12 bases that match TRBD2. Germline trimming cut 5 bases from V and 5 bases from J; bases unmatched to any gene: 4. The CDR3 runs to 14 residues. CDR1 and CDR2 (germline): MNHEY, SVGEGT. CDR3 coding DNA: TGTGCCAGCAGTCGACTAGCGGGGGACCACGAGCAGTACTTC. Translation: CASSRLAGDHEQYF.

The chain has TRBV6-6 and TRBJ1-5; D is uncertain. The germline V and J ends were trimmed by 0 bases and 10 bases, with 10 bases remaining between them. Per the germline V gene, CDR1 is MNHNY and CDR2 is SVGAGI (reference sequence). CDR3 length: 13 residues. The CDR3: CASSYSYREPQHF. The CDR3 bases are TGTGCCAGCAGTTACTCCTATAGGGAACCCCAGCATTTT.

This chain links TRBV12-3 or TRBV12-4 with TRBJ1-2; tentative D call: TRBD1 (5 bases). Trimming removed 6 bases from V and 5 bases from J, with 10 bases in between. The CDR3 runs to 12 residues. The DNA for the CDR3 is TGTGCCAGCAGAGGGGCGAATTATGGCTACACCTTC. Its translation is CASRGANYGYTF.

The V call is TRBV28, the J call TRBJ1-4, with D unresolved. Per the germline V gene, CDR1 is MDHEN and CDR2 is SYDVKM. V was pared by 2 bases and J by 6 bases, with 10 bases between. The CDR3 has 14 residues. The CDR3 DNA reads TGTGCCAGCAGTTTAGTGGGCCAGGATGAAAAACTGTTTTTT. This encodes CASSLVGQDEKLFF.

This sequence joins TRBV6-1 and TRBJ2-1; tentative D call: TRBD1 (6 bases). The germline gives CDR1 MNHNS, CDR2 SASEGT. V shed 6 bases and J shed 2 bases, with 14 bases lying between them. This CDR3 region has 15 residues. The CDR3 DNA reads TGTGCCAGCAGATCTGACAGGACAACCTACAATGAGCAGTTCTTC. Protein sequence: CASRSDRTTYNEQFF.

The chain's CDR3 is CASSLQGAPGYQSNQPQHF. The CDR3 nucleotides are TGTGCCAGCAGCCTACAGGGTGCCCCAGGTTATCAGAGCAATCAGCCCCAGCATTTT. The gene calls are TRBV7-2 and TRBJ1-5; maybe TRBD1 (6 bases). V shed 5 bases and J shed 1 base, with 24 bases lying between them. CDR3 size: 19 residues. CDR1 and CDR2 (germline): SGHTA, FQGNSA.

The CDR3 nucleotides read TGTGCCAGCAGCATTGAAAACACCGGGGAGCTGTTTTTT. It is translated as CASSIENTGELFF. The rearrangement uses TRBV6-5 and TRBJ2-2; D not resolved. CDR3 length equals 13 residues. The germline gives CDR1 MNHEY, CDR2 SVGAGI. Between the trimmed V and J ends, which lost 6 bases and 2 bases, there was a span of 7 bases.

The V gene is TRBV29-1, the J gene TRBJ1-3; D may be TRBD1 (6 bases). Per the germline V gene, CDR1 is SQVTM and CDR2 is ANQGSEA. Deletions cut 6 bases from V and 0 bases from J, with 15 bases between. CDR3 length: 15 amino acids. The CDR3 here is CSVLQGTPSGNTIYF. The CDR3 DNA sequence: TGCAGCGTACTACAGGGAACCCCCTCTGGAAACACCATATATTTT. Complete variable domain (other parts from reference TRBV29-1 and TRBJ1-3): SAVISQKPSRDICQRGTSLTIQCQVDSQVTMMFWYRQQPGQSLTLIATANQGSEATYESGFVIDKFPISRPNLTFSTLTVSNMSPEDSSIYLCSVLQGTPSGNTIYFGEGSWLTVV.

This chain links TRBV7-6 with TRBJ2-5; possible D gene TRBD2, 6 bases. Germline loops: CDR1 SGHVS, CDR2 FNYEAQ. The CDR3 is 17 residues long. V was shortened by 5 bases and J by 4 bases, with 23 bases between the two germline ends. The CDR3 DNA follows: TGTGCCAGCAGCCGACTAGAAAGTTGGGAAGTCGTAGAGACCCAGTACTTC. Protein product: CASSRLESWEVVETQYF.

This clone was recorded a few times. The chain joins TRBV6-6 to TRBJ1-6, with unresolved D. This CDR3 region has 13 residues. Germline V gives CDR1 MNHNY, CDR2 SVGAGI (reference sequence). Trimming cost V 8 bases and J 9 bases, with 14 bases left between them. CDR3 nucleotides: TGTGCCAGCCGTAATGGAGTGGGTTCACCCCTCCACTTT. It encodes CASRNGVGSPLHF.

The J gene is TRBJ2-3, the V gene TRBV19; D possibly corresponds to TRBD2 (6 bases). V shed 4 bases and J shed 6 bases, with 14 bases lying between them. The CDR3 has 14 amino acids. Germline V gene data show CDR1 as LNHDA and CDR2 as SQIVND (reference sequence). The CDR3 DNA reads as TGTGCCAGTAGTAAGGGACTCATCGGGGATACGCAGTATTTT. Translation gives CASSKGLIGDTQYF.

This chain links TRBV3-1 (or the pseudogene TRBV3-2) with TRBJ1-1, with D possibly TRBD1 on 6 matching bases. The germline gives CDR1 LGHDT, CDR2 YNNKEL (reference sequence). The CDR3 runs 17 residues. The ends were cut back, 1 base at V and 5 bases at J, with 20 bases in the middle. The CDR3 coding sequence is TGTGCCAGCAGCCAAGTCCCTCCGACAGGTAGTGGTACTGAAGCTTTCTTT. Its protein is CASSQVPPTGSGTEAFF.